The 24 T cell receptor beta chains listed next were all sequenced from one sample in a study of Ad26.COV2.S vaccination and SARS-CoV-2 variants. Using immunoSEQ multiplex PCR, the repertoire was profiled, and TCRdb retains in-frame clones only, with some absent. The table includes a few hundred thousand clones, more than 75% detected once. Treatment reported: some 20 received Ad26.COV2.S at low or high dose, single or two shots; 5 received placebo; per-sample allocation not given. Day 63 after the first vaccine or placebo injection was the time point for sampling. The sample here was peripheral blood, taken in a trial of Ad26.COV2.S vaccine versus placebo. All receptors come from a person between 18 and 65 years old who received the Ad26.COV2.S COVID-19 vaccine or a placebo.

This chain uses TRBV9 with TRBJ2-3, with D hard to call. The V gene's germline CDR1 is SGDLS and CDR2 YYNGEE. The CDR3 spans 12 residues. V gave up 9 bases and J gave up 2 bases, with 10 bases separating them. For the CDR3, the DNA is TGTGCCACCTCGAAAAACACAGATACGCAGTATTTT. It yields the protein CATSKNTDTQYF.

This chain joins TRBV6-6 and TRBJ1-6; 7 bases are shared with TRBD1. There are 13 residues in the CDR3. Germline V gene data show CDR1 as MNHNY and CDR2 as SVGAGI (reference sequence). The V and J ends lost 10 bases and 7 bases, in that order; junction bases with no gene match: 7. CDR3 in DNA: TGTGCCACCTCGGGACAGAGGAATTCACCCCTCCACTTT. Translation gives CATSGQRNSPLHF.

The gene calls are TRBV11-2 and TRBJ2-2; D is ambiguous. The germline V gene encodes CDR1 SGHAT and CDR2 FQNNGV. Between the trimmed V and J ends, which lost 3 bases and 7 bases, there was a span of 6 bases. CDR3 length: 12 amino acids. The CDR3 loop is CASSFLVGELFF. In DNA, the CDR3 is TGTGCCAGCAGCTTCCTTGTCGGGGAGCTGTTTTTT.

V usage is TRBV10-1 and J usage is TRBJ2-3, with TRBD1 matching over 9 bases. With V trimmed by 8 bases and J by 6 bases, 6 bases remained unmatched. CDR3 length equals 13 residues. Germline assignment: CDR1 WNHNN and CDR2 SYGVQD (reference sequence). Here the CDR3 reads CASQDRGTDTQYF. The CDR3 region has the DNA TGCGCCAGCCAGGACAGGGGAACCGATACGCAGTATTTT.

This rearrangement joins TRBV5-1 to TRBJ2-1, with TRBD1 identical over 9 bases. This CDR3 contains 16 residues. Unmatched junction bases numbered 12, after V lost 4 bases and J lost 7 bases. Germline-derived CDR1 and CDR2 are SGHRS and YFSETQ. CDR3 residues: CASSGDRVGLKNEQFF. The CDR3 DNA is TGCGCCAGCAGCGGGGACAGGGTAGGACTTAAAAATGAGCAGTTCTTC.

This rearrangement joins TRBV11-3 to TRBJ2-1, with 14 bases matching TRBD2. Trimming cost V 6 bases and J 8 bases; bases outside gene matches: 6. The CDR3 consists of 15 residues. Looked up from germline, CDR1 is SGHNT and CDR2 is YENEEA. CDR3 bases: TGTGCCAGCAGTCCCGGACTAGCGGGGGGAGATGAGCAGTTCTTC. Residues: CASSPGLAGGDEQFF. Combining the CDR3 with reference TRBV11-3 and TRBJ2-1 gives the whole variable domain EAGVVQSPRYKIIEKKQPVAFWCNPISGHNTLYWYLQNLGQGPELLIRYENEEAVDDSQLPKDRFSAERLKGVDSTLKIQPAELGDSAVYLCASSPGLAGGDEQFFGPGTRLTVL.

This chain links TRBV10-2 with TRBJ2-5, with a weak D call TRBD2 (6 bases). The V gene lost 8 bases and the J gene lost 3 bases, with 13 bases spanning the gap. CDR1 is WSHSY and CDR2 is SAAADI in the germline V gene. This CDR3 is 13 amino acids long. The CDR3 spells CASSRRGEETQYF. CDR3 nucleotide sequence: TGCGCCAGCTCCCGGAGGGGCGAAGAGACCCAGTACTTC.

This clone has only one observation. V gene TRBV2 combines with J gene TRBJ1-4; D perhaps matches TRBD1 (5 bases). V was trimmed by 1 base and J by 4 bases, leaving 7 bases between them. Germline V gives CDR1 SNHLY, CDR2 FYNNEI. This CDR3 is 14 amino acids long. CDR3 sequence: CASSEGQNNEKLFF. The CDR3 bases are TGTGCCAGCAGTGAAGGACAGAATAATGAAAAACTGTTTTTT.

The J gene is TRBJ1-1, the V gene TRBV5-4, with 9 bases fitting TRBD1. CDR3 length: 13 residues. With 3 bases clipped from V and 3 bases from J, the junction kept 0 bases outside the gene matches. Per germline, CDR1 SGHNT and CDR2 YYREEE (reference sequence). CDR3 in amino acids: CASSWTGDTEAFF. The CDR3 coding sequence is TGTGCCAGCAGCTGGACAGGGGACACTGAAGCTTTCTTT.

The chain uses TRBV7-9 and TRBJ2-5; D tentatively fits TRBD1 or TRBD2 (5 bases each). The CDR3 covers 15 residues. Germline values: CDR1 SEHNR, CDR2 FQNEAQ (reference sequence). V was trimmed by 5 bases and J by 2 bases, leaving 15 bases between them. In nucleotides, the CDR3 is TGTGCCAGCAGCGCCTCCGGGACCTCGCAAGAGACCCAGTACTTC. Translation: CASSASGTSQETQYF.

This clone has a single count. V usage is TRBV5-1 and J usage is TRBJ1-2; 7 bases are shared with TRBD1. J lost 3 bases, V lost 3 bases, and 5 bases had no gene match. There are 14 residues in the CDR3. The germline V gene encodes CDR1 SGHRS and CDR2 YFSETQ. CDR3 sequence: CASSSTGDYYGYTF. The CDR3 nucleotides read TGCGCCAGCAGCTCAACAGGGGACTACTATGGCTACACCTTC.

Worth noting for this clone: The same CDR3 arises from other DNA sequences in this sample as well. This chain connects TRBV4-1 to TRBJ2-2; D ambiguous. Germline assignment: CDR1 MGHRA and CDR2 YSYEKL. V was pared by 4 bases and J by 2 bases, with 2 bases between. This CDR3 comprises 12 residues. Written as DNA, the CDR3 is TGCGCCAGCAGCCCAAACACCGGGGAGCTGTTTTTT. Amino acids: CASSPNTGELFF.

The V and J genes are TRBV18 and TRBJ1-2; D perhaps matches TRBD1 (6 bases). This CDR3 has 18 amino acids. V was trimmed by 8 bases and J by 1 base, leaving 26 bases between them. Germline loops: CDR1 KGHSH, CDR2 LQKENI. CDR3 bases: TGTGCCAGCGCGCAAGAACTCGAACAGGGATTGTATAACTATGGCTACACCTTC. Protein: CASAQELEQGLYNYGYTF.

The V gene is TRBV28, the J gene TRBJ2-2; 7 nucleotides match TRBD1. V lost 3 bases, J lost 4 bases, and 2 bases stayed unmatched. CDR3 length equals 14 residues. The germline V gene encodes CDR1 MDHEN and CDR2 SYDVKM. The CDR3 DNA reads as TGTGCCAGCAGTTTTGCAGGGGGCACCGGGGAGCTGTTTTTT. This codes for CASSFAGGTGELFF.

The chain joins TRBV18 to TRBJ2-4; unclear D gene. Trimming took 2 bases from V and 0 from J, leaving 11 bases between them. There are 16 residues in the CDR3. Germline V lookup: CDR1 KGHSH, CDR2 LQKENI. CDR3 in amino acids: CASSPRQPGAKNIQYF. The CDR3 DNA is TGTGCCAGCTCACCAAGGCAACCAGGAGCCAAAAACATTCAGTACTTC.

The chain employs TRBV24-1 and TRBJ2-7; D is perhaps TRBD1 (6 bases). Trimming took 3 bases from V and 0 from J, leaving 17 bases between them. This CDR3 is built from 17 residues. Germline CDR1 and CDR2: KGHDR and SFDVKD. The CDR3 region is CATSDPGREGGSYEQYF. CDR3 in DNA: TGTGCCACCAGTGATCCAGGGCGCGAAGGGGGCTCCTACGAGCAGTACTTC.

Worth noting for this clone: A junction end diverges from the germline sequence, so it may reflect a read error. This sample also contains other DNA sequences that code for the same CDR3. The chain joins TRBV30 to TRBJ2-7; 7 bases are a match to TRBD2. CDR3 length: 12 residues. Germline-derived CDR1 and CDR2 are GTSNPN and SVGIG (reference sequence). CDR3 amino acids: CALGPLAFEQYF. CDR3 nucleotides: TGTGCCTTGGGCCCACTAGCGTTCGAGCAGTACTTT.

V and J are TRBV28 and TRBJ2-4, with a tentative D call TRBD1 (6 bases). Germline V lookup: CDR1 MDHEN, CDR2 SYDVKM. The CDR3 is 18 amino acids. Trimming pared 6 bases from V and 0 bases from J, leaving 21 bases between. The CDR3 bases are TGTGCCAGCAGCCTGGACAGTGGATATTTGCTAGCCAAAAACATTCAGTACTTC. Its protein is CASSLDSGYLLAKNIQYF.

The rearrangement links TRBV18 to TRBJ1-2; tentatively, D is TRBD1 (5 bases). V was cut by 6 bases and J by 6 bases, with 20 bases left in between. Germline V CDR1 and CDR2: KGHSH, LQKENI. The CDR3 contains 15 residues. CDR3 nucleotide sequence: TGTGCCAGCTCGGTCGCCGCCGGGACTGTGGATGGCTACACCTTC. This codes for CASSVAAGTVDGYTF.

This chain connects TRBV11-3 to TRBJ2-1; D is perhaps TRBD2 (5 bases). CDR1 and CDR2 (germline): SGHNT, YENEEA. The V and J ends lost 0 bases and 9 bases respectively, with 12 bases between them. This CDR3 has 14 residues. The CDR3 coding sequence is TGTGCCAGCAGCTTAGAACCTAGCCAAAGTGAGCAGTTCTTC. The encoded protein is CASSLEPSQSEQFF.

This clone turned up a few times. V is TRBV7-9 and J is TRBJ2-1, with TRBD2 identical over 9 bases. With V trimmed by 2 bases and J by 5 bases, 7 bases remained unmatched. This CDR3 region has 16 residues. The germline V gene encodes CDR1 SEHNR and CDR2 FQNEAQ (reference sequence). CDR3 amino acids: CASSLPSSGGNNEQFF. The CDR3 DNA follows: TGTGCCAGCAGCTTACCAAGTAGCGGGGGTAACAATGAGCAGTTCTTC.

V usage is TRBV7-2 and J usage is TRBJ2-1, with a tentative D call TRBD1 (5 bases). The CDR3 sequence is 18 residues long. Looked up from germline, CDR1 is SGHTA and CDR2 is FQGNSA. With 5 bases removed from V and 0 bases from J, the gap between germline ends came to 20 bases. The CDR3 loop is CASSPGQGNFGSYNEQFF. The CDR3 DNA follows: TGTGCCAGCAGCCCAGGCCAGGGAAACTTTGGCTCCTACAATGAGCAGTTCTTC.

J is TRBJ1-2 and V is TRBV9; the D is unclear. The V gene lost 0 bases and the J gene lost 5 bases, with 5 bases spanning the gap. Germline CDR1 SGDLS, CDR2 YYNGEE. The CDR3 extends over 12 amino acids. CDR3 protein: CASSVGPYGYTF. DNA of the CDR3: TGTGCCAGCAGCGTAGGTCCTTATGGCTACACCTTC. Combining the CDR3 with reference TRBV9 and TRBJ1-2 gives the whole variable domain DSGVTQTPKHLITATGQRVTLRCSPRSGDLSVYWYQQSLDQGLQFLIQYYNGEERAKGNILERFSAQQFPDLHSELNLSSLELGDSALYFCASSVGPYGYTFGSGTRLTVV.

In regard to this clone: Other nucleotide sequences in the sample specify the same CDR3. CDR3 amino acids: CASSQGQGAYEQYF. The CDR3 DNA sequence: TGCGCCAGCAGCCAAGGACAGGGGGCCTACGAGCAGTACTTC. The chain uses TRBV4-1 and TRBJ2-7, with 9 bases identical to TRBD1. The germline gives CDR1 MGHRA, CDR2 YSYEKL. The CDR3 is 14 amino acids. Germline trimming cut 1 base from V and 2 bases from J; bases unmatched to any gene: 0.